These T cell receptor beta chains were read from a single sample in a study of blood T cell repertoires in COVID-19. Method: immunoSEQ multiplex PCR; TCRdb's copy keeps in-frame clones and lacks some. This sample has more than 95,000 clones, with 84% found just once. The sample was peripheral blood. All receptors derive from a human donor in a cohort sampled during active or convalescent COVID-19. The CDR3 runs from the conserved cysteine through the conserved F or W. Size is omitted from some rows. Given values are once, few, many or a class for expanded clones.

clone size: .
J gene: TRBJ2-2
V gene: TRBV7-6
CDR3 length: 16
CDR3 protein: CASSSGTGLFVRELFF

clone size: .
J gene: TRBJ1-1
V gene: TRBV6-5
CDR3 length: 13
CDR3 protein: CASSGIPRTEAFF

clone size: .
J gene: TRBJ1-2
V gene: TRBV6-5
CDR3 length: 15
CDR3 protein: CASSSSVSGGYGYTF

clone size: .
J gene: TRBJ1-1
V gene: TRBV7-9
CDR3 length: 15
CDR3 protein: CASTRGQGSNTEAFF

clone size: .
J gene: TRBJ2-3
V gene: TRBV5-1
CDR3 length: 15
CDR3 protein: CASSFRDRGTDTQYF

clone size: .
J gene: TRBJ2-5
V gene: TRBV5-8
CDR3 length: 13
CDR3 protein: CASSPQGRETQYF

clone size: .
J gene: TRBJ1-1
V gene: TRBV30
CDR3 length: 14
CDR3 protein: CAWDRGSLGTEAFF

clone size: .
J gene: TRBJ1-2
V gene: TRBV4-3
CDR3 length: 15
CDR3 protein: CASSQMLGEDYGYTF

clone size: few
J gene: TRBJ2-7
V gene: TRBV5-1
CDR3 length: 14
CDR3 protein: CASSPGGRVNEQYF

clone size: .
J gene: TRBJ2-1
V gene: TRBV7-3
CDR3 length: 15
CDR3 protein: CASSFRTGVVNEQFF

clone size: .
J gene: TRBJ1-4
V gene: TRBV19
CDR3 length: 13
CDR3 protein: CASSRTGSEKLFF

clone size: .
J gene: TRBJ1-1
V gene: TRBV10-2
CDR3 length: 14
CDR3 protein: CASSSRTGYTEAFF

clone size: .
J gene: TRBJ2-7
V gene: TRBV15
CDR3 length: 13
CDR3 protein: CATSRGRDYEQYF

clone size: .
J gene: TRBJ2-2
V gene: TRBV7-3
CDR3 length: 13
CDR3 protein: CASSLKGFGELFF

clone size: .
J gene: TRBJ1-1
V gene: TRBV13
CDR3 length: 14
CDR3 protein: CASTRGQTNTEAFF

clone size: .
J gene: TRBJ1-3
V gene: TRBV25-1
CDR3 length: 14
CDR3 protein: CASRGLNSGNTIYF

clone size: .
J gene: TRBJ2-1
V gene: TRBV2
CDR3 length: 13
CDR3 protein: CASSDPYGLELFF

clone size: few
J gene: TRBJ2-2
V gene: TRBV3-1/TRBV3-2
CDR3 length: 15
CDR3 protein: CASSQTHGEGGELFF

clone size: .
J gene: TRBJ1-4
V gene: TRBV5-4
CDR3 length: 16
CDR3 protein: CASSRGEGWPNEKLFF

clone size: .
J gene: TRBJ1-5
V gene: TRBV6-5
CDR3 length: 13
CDR3 protein: CASSYKGNQPQHF

clone size: .
J gene: TRBJ2-2
V gene: TRBV1
CDR3 length: 20
CDR3 protein: CTSSQDSVFLAGSNTGELFF

clone size: .
J gene: TRBJ1-2
V gene: TRBV9
CDR3 length: 18
CDR3 protein: CASSVGAALGQGVTGYTF

clone size: few
J gene: TRBJ1-2
V gene: TRBV6-5
CDR3 length: 15
CDR3 protein: CASSSGGQGNYGYTF

clone size: .
J gene: TRBJ1-2
V gene: TRBV5-1
CDR3 length: 15
CDR3 protein: CASSPGDLLSYGYTF

clone size: few
J gene: TRBJ1-6
V gene: TRBV19
CDR3 length: 14
CDR3 protein: CAVSGQGFNSPLHF

clone size: .
J gene: TRBJ2-3
V gene: TRBV11-2
CDR3 length: 15
CDR3 protein: CASSHGRRSTDTQYF

clone size: .
J gene: TRBJ2-7
V gene: TRBV6-2/TRBV6-3
CDR3 length: 15
CDR3 protein: CASSNRRDSRYEQYF

clone size: .
J gene: TRBJ1-2
V gene: TRBV15
CDR3 length: 15
CDR3 protein: CATSRKPRANYGYTF

clone size: .
J gene: TRBJ1-1
V gene: TRBV7-9
CDR3 length: 13
CDR3 protein: CASSFTGGTEAFF

clone size: once
J gene: TRBJ2-1
V gene: TRBV10-2
CDR3 length: 16
CDR3 protein: CASSESVAGGPNEQFF

clone size: .
J gene: TRBJ1-1
V gene: TRBV11-3
CDR3 length: 15
CDR3 protein: CASSPLPGQGPEAFF

clone size: .
J gene: TRBJ1-1
V gene: TRBV19
CDR3 length: 14
CDR3 protein: CASIPWDRAPEAFF